The T cell receptor beta chain described here comes from a study of cytomegalovirus exposure and HLA in healthy donors. Use of 60 Vbeta and 13 Jbeta primers characterized the PCR. Assay: immunoSEQ multiplex PCR; the TCRdb copy retains only in-frame clones and omits some. The sample lists 150,000 or so clones, roughly 80% seen once, with about 12% in the top ten. The V gene's germline CDR1 is SEHNR and CDR2 FQNEAQ (reference sequence). J lost 4 bases, V lost 5 bases, and 5 bases had no gene match. The CDR3 is 15 residues long. Notes on this clone: What it binds is not known.

General observations from the study: Evidence from a later analysis indicated that most CMV-associated TCR beta chains looked HLA-restricted.

The sequence was collected from a man aged 40-50 years in good health and CMV-seropositive. The gene calls are TRBV7-9 and TRBJ2-7, with 13 bases lining up with TRBD2. Sequences were obtained from PBMCs. The CDR3 loop reads CASSPGLAGLYEQYF. Written as DNA, the CDR3 is TGTGCCAGCAGCCCGGGACTAGCGGGATTATACGAGCAGTACTTC.